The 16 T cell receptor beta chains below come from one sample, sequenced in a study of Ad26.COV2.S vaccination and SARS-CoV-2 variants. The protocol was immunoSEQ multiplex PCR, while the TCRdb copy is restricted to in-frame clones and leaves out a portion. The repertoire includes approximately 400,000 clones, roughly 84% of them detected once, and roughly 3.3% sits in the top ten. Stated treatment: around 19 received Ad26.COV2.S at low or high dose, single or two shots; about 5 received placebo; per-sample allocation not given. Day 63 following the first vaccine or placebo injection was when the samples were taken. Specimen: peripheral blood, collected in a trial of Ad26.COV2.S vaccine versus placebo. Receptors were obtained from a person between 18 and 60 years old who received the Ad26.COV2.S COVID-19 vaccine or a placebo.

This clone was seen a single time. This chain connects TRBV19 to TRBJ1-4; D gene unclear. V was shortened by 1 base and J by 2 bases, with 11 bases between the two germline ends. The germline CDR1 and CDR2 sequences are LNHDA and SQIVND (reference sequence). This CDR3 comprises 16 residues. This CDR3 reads CASSIARRRTNEKLFF. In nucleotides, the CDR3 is TGTGCCAGTAGTATAGCCCGACGGCGGACTAATGAAAAACTGTTTTTT. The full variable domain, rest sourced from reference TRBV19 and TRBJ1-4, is DGGITQSPKYLFRKEGQNVTLSCEQNLNHDAMYWYRQDPGQGLRLIYYSQIVNDFQKGDIAEGYSVSREKKESFPLTVTSAQKNPTAFYLCASSIARRRTNEKLFFGSGTQLSVL.

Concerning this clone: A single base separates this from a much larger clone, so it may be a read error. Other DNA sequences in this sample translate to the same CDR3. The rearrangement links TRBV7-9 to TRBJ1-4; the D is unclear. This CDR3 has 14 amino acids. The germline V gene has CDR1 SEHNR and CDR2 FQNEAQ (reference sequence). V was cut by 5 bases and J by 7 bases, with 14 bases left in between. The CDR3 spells CASSPLSPSEKLFF. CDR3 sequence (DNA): TGTGCCAGCAGCCCACTGAGTCCGAGTGAAAAACTGTTTTTT.

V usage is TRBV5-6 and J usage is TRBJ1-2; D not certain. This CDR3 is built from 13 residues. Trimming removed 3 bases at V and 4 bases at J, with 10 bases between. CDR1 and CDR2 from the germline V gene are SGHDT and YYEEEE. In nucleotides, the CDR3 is TGTGCCAGCAGCTCTTATTTTCGCTATGGCTACACCTTC. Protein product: CASSSYFRYGYTF.

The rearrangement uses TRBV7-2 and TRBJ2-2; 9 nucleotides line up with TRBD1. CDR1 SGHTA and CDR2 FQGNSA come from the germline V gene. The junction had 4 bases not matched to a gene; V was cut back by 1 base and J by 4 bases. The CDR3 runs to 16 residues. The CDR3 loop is CASSLGDRVITGELFF. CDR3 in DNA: TGTGCCAGCAGCTTAGGGGACAGGGTGATCACCGGGGAGCTGTTTTTT.

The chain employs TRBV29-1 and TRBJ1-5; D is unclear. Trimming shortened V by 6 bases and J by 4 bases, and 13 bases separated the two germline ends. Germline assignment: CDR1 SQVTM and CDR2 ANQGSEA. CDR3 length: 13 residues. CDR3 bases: TGCAGCGTCGGGCAGAAATCAAATCAGCCCCAGCATTTT. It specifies CSVGQKSNQPQHF.

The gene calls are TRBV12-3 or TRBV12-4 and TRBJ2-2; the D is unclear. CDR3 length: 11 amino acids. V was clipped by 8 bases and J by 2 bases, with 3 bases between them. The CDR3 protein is CASRNTGELFF. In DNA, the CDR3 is TGTGCCAGCCGCAACACCGGGGAGCTGTTTTTT.

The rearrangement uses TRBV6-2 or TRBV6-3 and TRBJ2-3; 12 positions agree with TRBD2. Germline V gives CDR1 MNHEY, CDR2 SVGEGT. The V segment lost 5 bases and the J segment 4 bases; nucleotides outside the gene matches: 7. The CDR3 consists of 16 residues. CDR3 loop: CASSQPTSGRSDTQYF. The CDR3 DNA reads TGTGCCAGCAGTCAACCGACTAGCGGGAGATCAGATACGCAGTATTTT.

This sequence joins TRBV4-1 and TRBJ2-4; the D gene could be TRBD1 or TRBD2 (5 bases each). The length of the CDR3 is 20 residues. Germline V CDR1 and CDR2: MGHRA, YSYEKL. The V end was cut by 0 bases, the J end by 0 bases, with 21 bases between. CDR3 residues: CASSQDPHEGRTLAKNIQYF. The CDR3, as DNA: TGCGCCAGCAGCCAAGACCCTCATGAGGGGCGAACACTAGCCAAAAACATTCAGTACTTC.

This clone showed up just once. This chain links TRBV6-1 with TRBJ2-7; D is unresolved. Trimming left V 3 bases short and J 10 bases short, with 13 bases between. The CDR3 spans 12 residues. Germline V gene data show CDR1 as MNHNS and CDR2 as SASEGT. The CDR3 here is CASSDLIRGQYF. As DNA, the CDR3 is TGTGCCAGCAGTGACCTAATACGAGGCCAGTACTTC.

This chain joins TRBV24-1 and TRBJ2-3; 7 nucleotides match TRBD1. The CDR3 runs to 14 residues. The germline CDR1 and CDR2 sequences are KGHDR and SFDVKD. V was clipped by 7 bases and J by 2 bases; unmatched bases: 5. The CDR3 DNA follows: TGTGCCACCAGCCGACAGGGAGACACAGATACGCAGTATTTT. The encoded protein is CATSRQGDTDTQYF.

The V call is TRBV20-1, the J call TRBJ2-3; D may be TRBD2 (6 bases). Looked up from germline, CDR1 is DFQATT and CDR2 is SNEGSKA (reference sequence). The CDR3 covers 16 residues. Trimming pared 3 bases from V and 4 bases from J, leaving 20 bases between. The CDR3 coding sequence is TGCAGTGCTAGTAGACCCTTGGGGCGGGACGCAGATACGCAGTATTTT. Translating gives CSASRPLGRDADTQYF.

DNA for the CDR3: TGTGCCAGCAGCTTGAGGGGGTTAGTCGGCTACGAGCAGTACTTC. Translating it yields CASSLRGLVGYEQYF. The chain combines TRBV5-6 with TRBJ2-7; D might be TRBD1 (6 bases). This CDR3 has 15 residues. V lost 1 base and J lost 3, with 14 bases in between. CDR1 and CDR2 from the germline V gene are SGHDT and YYEEEE.

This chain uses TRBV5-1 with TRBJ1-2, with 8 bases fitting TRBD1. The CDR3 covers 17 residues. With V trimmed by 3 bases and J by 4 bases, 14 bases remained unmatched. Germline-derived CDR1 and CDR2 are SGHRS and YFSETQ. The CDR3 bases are TGCGCCAGCAGCTCCTTCCCCCGGGACAGGTCCCTCTATGGCTACACCTTC. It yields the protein CASSSFPRDRSLYGYTF. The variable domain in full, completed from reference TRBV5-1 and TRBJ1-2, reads KAGVTQTPRYLIKTRGQQVTLSCSPISGHRSVSWYQQTPGQGLQFLFEYFSETQRNKGNFPGRFSGRQFSNSRSEMNVSTLELGDSALYLCASSSFPRDRSLYGYTFGSGTRLTVV.

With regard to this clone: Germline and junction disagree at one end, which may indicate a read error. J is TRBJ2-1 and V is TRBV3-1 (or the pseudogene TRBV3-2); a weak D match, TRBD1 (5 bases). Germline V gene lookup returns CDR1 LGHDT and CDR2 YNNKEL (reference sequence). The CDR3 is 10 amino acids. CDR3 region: CASSGRGKVF. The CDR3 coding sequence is TGTGCCAGCAGTGGAAGGGGTAAGGTCTTC.

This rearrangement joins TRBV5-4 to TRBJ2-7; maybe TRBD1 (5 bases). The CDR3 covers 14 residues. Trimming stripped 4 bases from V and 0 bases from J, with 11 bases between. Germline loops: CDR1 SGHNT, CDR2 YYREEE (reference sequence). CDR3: CASSRTPSSYEQYF. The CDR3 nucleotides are TGTGCCAGCAGCCGGACACCAAGCTCCTACGAGCAGTACTTC.

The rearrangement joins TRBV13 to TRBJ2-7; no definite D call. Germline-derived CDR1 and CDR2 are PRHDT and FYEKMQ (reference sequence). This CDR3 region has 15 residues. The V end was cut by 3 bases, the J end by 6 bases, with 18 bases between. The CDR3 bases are TGTGCCAGCAGCTTCCAGGCCTTACGGGTCTCCGAGCAGTACTTC. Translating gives CASSFQALRVSEQYF.